Listed here are 9 T cell receptor beta chains from one sample, sequenced in a study of T cell repertoires in cytomegalovirus infection. TCRdb ran MiXCR on the reads and lists one entry per CDR3 protein. Of 310,000 or so distinct CDR3 sequences in the sample, 17% were seen once. The sequenced sample was PBMCs. Receptors were obtained from a human donor in good health (CMV status not recorded). Some clones in this sample may be carry-over from other donors' samples.

This clonotype came up many times. The chain employs TRBV12-3 or TRBV12-4 and TRBJ2-5, with unresolved D. V was pared by 1 base and J by 5 bases, with 11 bases between. The CDR3 runs 14 residues. In DNA, the CDR3 is TGTGCCAGCAGTTTAGAATTGGTGTGGGAGACCCAGTACTTC. Its protein product is CASSLELVWETQYF.

This clonotype was counted at least ten times. This chain joins TRBV19 and TRBJ2-7; D is tentatively TRBD1 or TRBD2 (6 bases each). The CDR3 covers 16 residues. Trimming took off 5 bases at V and 2 bases at J, with 19 bases between the two ends. CDR1 and CDR2 (germline): LNHDA, SQIVND (reference sequence). CDR3 loop: CASSGGHGGAPYEQYF. The CDR3, as DNA: TGTGCCAGTAGTGGGGGACATGGAGGGGCACCCTACGAGCAGTACTTC.

This clonotype has a count of ten or more. The chain has TRBV7-2 and TRBJ1-6; D ambiguous. The germline V gene has CDR1 SGHTA and CDR2 FQGNSA. V lost 1 base, J lost 3 bases, and 10 bases lay in between. The CDR3 has 16 amino acids. The CDR3 sequence: CASSLVSSYYNSPLHF. The DNA for the CDR3 is TGTGCCAGCAGCTTAGTAAGCAGTTACTATAATTCACCCCTCCACTTT.

This clonotype was picked up a small number of times. The chain couples TRBV20-1 to TRBJ2-5, with 7 bases matching TRBD2. Germline V lookup: CDR1 DFQATT, CDR2 SNEGSKA (reference sequence). The CDR3 sequence is 13 residues long. The trim removed 7 bases at V and 5 bases at J, leaving 10 bases unmatched. The CDR3 nucleotides are TGCAGTGTGCCCAGGCAGGGAGGGGAGACCCAGTACTTC. As protein: CSVPRQGGETQYF.

At least ten counts were recorded for this clonotype. The V call is TRBV7-2, the J call TRBJ2-1; possibly TRBD1 for D (6 bases). This CDR3 comprises 14 residues. Trimming stripped 5 bases from V and 2 bases from J, with 10 bases between. Looked up from germline, CDR1 is SGHTA and CDR2 is FQGNSA. CDR3 in amino acids: CASSGGQPYNEQFF. As DNA, the CDR3 is TGTGCCAGCAGCGGTGGACAGCCCTACAATGAGCAGTTCTTC.

The chain has TRBV18 and TRBJ1-2; unclear D gene. There are 14 residues in the CDR3. Germline V gene sequence: CDR1 KGHSH, CDR2 LQKENI. V lost 0 bases to trimming and J lost 5 bases, with 10 bases between them. The CDR3 loop is CASSPPAGTYGYTF. The CDR3 nucleotides are TGTGCCAGCTCACCACCGGCGGGAACGTATGGCTACACCTTC.

This chain uses TRBV12-3 or TRBV12-4 with TRBJ2-3; a weak D match, TRBD2 (5 bases). V was trimmed by 7 bases and J by 6 bases, leaving 17 bases between them. The length of the CDR3 is 14 residues. The CDR3 nucleotides are TGTGCCAGCACCCGGTCGGAGGCTCTGGATACGCAGTATTTT. Its protein product is CASTRSEALDTQYF.

V gene TRBV12-3 or TRBV12-4 combines with J gene TRBJ2-7; 8 bases line up with TRBD1. The CDR3 length is 14 residues. V gave up 3 bases and J gave up 7 bases; unmatched junction bases: 8. The CDR3 spells CASSFGQGAQEQYF. In nucleotides, the CDR3 is TGTGCCAGCAGTTTTGGTCAGGGGGCGCAGGAGCAGTACTTC.

There are many counts of this clonotype. This chain joins TRBV7-3 and TRBJ2-1; 9 bases line up with TRBD1. Per the germline V gene, CDR1 is SGHTA and CDR2 is FQGTGA. With 4 bases clipped from V and 5 bases from J, the junction kept 6 bases outside the gene matches. The CDR3 is made up of 15 amino acids. This CDR3 reads CASSSPGQGNNEQFF. CDR3 nucleotide sequence: TGTGCCAGCAGCTCCCCGGGACAGGGAAACAATGAGCAGTTCTTC.